The 14 T cell receptor beta chains below all came from one sample that was sequenced in a study of shared clonotypes between healthy human individuals. Generated by immunoSEQ multiplex PCR, the TCRdb table keeps only in-frame clones and is missing some. The sample holds roughly 650,000 clones, approximately 96% seen once. Positive CCR7 selection of CD45RO-negative cells yielded the naive CD8 cells, and terminally differentiated effector memory CD45RA+ cells were excluded. The material sequenced was naive CD8+ T cells sorted from blood. The receptor set was obtained from a woman aged 30 to 39 in good health.

The rearrangement joins TRBV19 to TRBJ2-5; D remains ambiguous. The germline V gene has CDR1 LNHDA and CDR2 SQIVND (reference sequence). The germline V and J ends were trimmed by 1 base and 13 bases, with 10 bases remaining between them. This CDR3 region has 11 residues. The CDR3 sequence is CASSIADRRYF. In DNA form, the CDR3 reads TGTGCCAGTAGTATAGCGGACCGCAGGTACTTC. The full variable domain, its missing parts supplied by reference TRBV19 and TRBJ2-5, is DGGITQSPKYLFRKEGQNVTLSCEQNLNHDAMYWYRQDPGQGLRLIYYSQIVNDFQKGDIAEGYSVSREKKESFPLTVTSAQKNPTAFYLCASSIADRRYFGPGTRLLVL.

V gene TRBV5-1 combines with J gene TRBJ1-1; 7 bases agree with TRBD1. CDR3 length: 17 amino acids. Trimming took 5 bases from V and 1 from J; bases not matched to a gene: 14. Germline V gene sequence: CDR1 SGHRS, CDR2 YFSETQ. The DNA for the CDR3 is TGCGCCAGCAGTCTCAGGGGGGGCCCTTATGAGAACACTGAAGCTTTCTTT. This codes for CASSLRGGPYENTEAFF.

This chain connects TRBV20-1 to TRBJ2-1, with 7 bases lining up with TRBD2. This CDR3 is built from 10 residues. V dropped 6 bases and J dropped 11; count of bases not matched to a gene: 4. The germline V gene has CDR1 DFQATT and CDR2 SNEGSKA (reference sequence). CDR3 DNA sequence: TGCAGTGCCCGGGACTATCAGCAGTTCTTC. Translated: CSARDYQQFF.

This chain links TRBV15 with TRBJ2-1; 8 nucleotides match TRBD2. CDR3 length: 17 amino acids. Germline V gives CDR1 LNHNV, CDR2 YYDKDF (reference sequence). Trimming at V came to 0 bases and at J to 6 bases, leaving 10 bases not matched to a gene. CDR3 amino acids: CATSRDRLLAGLNEQFF. Written as DNA, the CDR3 is TGTGCCACCAGCAGAGACCGTCTGTTAGCGGGACTCAATGAGCAGTTCTTC.

V and J are TRBV6-1 and TRBJ2-2, with 7 bases identical to TRBD1. The CDR3 loop spans 17 amino acids. Per germline, CDR1 MNHNS and CDR2 SASEGT. V lost 2 bases to trimming and J lost 2 bases; unmatched junction nucleotides: 8. DNA of the CDR3: TGTGCCAGCAGTGAACTTGGGCAGGGGGTCAACACCGGGGAGCTGTTTTTT. It specifies CASSELGQGVNTGELFF.

This chain's CDR3 is CSVEPTSAYNEQFF. CDR3 DNA: TGCAGCGTCGAGCCGACTAGCGCTTACAATGAGCAGTTCTTC. The chain joins TRBV29-1 to TRBJ2-1, with 8 bases fitting TRBD2. The germline CDR1 and CDR2 sequences are SQVTM and ANQGSEA. The junction had 8 bases not matched to a gene; V was cut back by 6 bases and J by 4 bases. The CDR3 totals 14 residues.

The genes are TRBV28 and TRBJ2-1; 7 nucleotides line up with TRBD2. The CDR3 extends over 13 amino acids. Germline CDR1 reads MDHEN; CDR2 reads SYDVKM. V dropped 3 bases and J dropped 12; count of bases not matched to a gene: 8. CDR3: CASSFRVAGGQFF. The CDR3 DNA sequence: TGTGCCAGCAGTTTTCGGGTAGCGGGCGGGCAGTTCTTC.

The chain links TRBV15 to TRBJ2-7, with TRBD2 identical over 8 bases. This CDR3 spans 13 amino acids. V was clipped by 8 bases and J by 2 bases; unmatched bases: 5. Germline V gene sequence: CDR1 LNHNV, CDR2 YYDKDF (reference sequence). The CDR3 reads CATRSAGAYEQYF. The DNA of the CDR3 is TGTGCCACCCGCTCAGCGGGAGCCTACGAGCAGTACTTC.

The chain has TRBV6-1 and TRBJ2-7, with D possibly being TRBD2 (5 bases). Deletions cut 0 bases from V and 2 bases from J, with 11 bases between. The V gene's germline CDR1 is MNHNS and CDR2 SASEGT. The CDR3 runs to 15 residues. CDR3 sequence: CASSEAVASAYEQYF. The CDR3 DNA is TGTGCCAGCAGTGAAGCGGTAGCGAGCGCCTACGAGCAGTACTTC.

V gene TRBV21-1 combines with J gene TRBJ2-3; the table's D call, TRBD2, was not checked against the DNA. TRBV21-1 is a pseudogene locus. This CDR3 contains 15 residues. Written as DNA, the CDR3 is TGTGCCAGCAGCAAAGGAACTAGCGTCACAGATACGCAGTATTTT. Translating it yields CASSKGTSVTDTQYF.

This clone was observed a single time. The chain couples TRBV6-1 to TRBJ1-1; D gene ambiguous. Trimming shortened V by 1 base and J by 1 base, and 7 bases separated the two germline ends. Germline V lookup: CDR1 MNHNS, CDR2 SASEGT. The CDR3 runs to 14 residues. The CDR3 region is CASSEGAWNTEAFF. In DNA, the CDR3 is TGTGCCAGCAGTGAAGGGGCCTGGAACACTGAAGCTTTCTTT.

CDR3 bases: TGTGCCAGCAGCTTAGAGACAGGGAGGGGAAACAATGAGCAGTTCTTC. Translated, it gives CASSLETGRGNNEQFF. This rearrangement joins TRBV7-8 to TRBJ2-1; D may match TRBD1 or TRBD2 (7 bases each). The ends were cut back, 1 base at V and 5 bases at J, with 15 bases in the middle. Germline CDR1 SGHVS, CDR2 FQNEAQ. The CDR3 is made up of 16 amino acids.

V and J are TRBV2 and TRBJ1-2; the D is unclear. Germline V gives CDR1 SNHLY, CDR2 FYNNEI. The CDR3 totals 14 residues. The V end lost 3 bases, the J end lost 4 bases, and 12 bases lay between the germline ends. DNA for the CDR3: TGTGCCAGCAGTGATCCTAAACTTTCCTATGGCTACACCTTC. Encoded protein: CASSDPKLSYGYTF.

The chain joins TRBV5-1 to TRBJ2-1; D unclear. The CDR3 length is 9 residues. Germline V CDR1 and CDR2: SGHRS, YFSETQ. The V and J ends lost 7 bases and 8 bases respectively, with 4 bases between them. CDR3 coding DNA: TGCGCCAGCGGGGATGAGCAGTTCTTC. This codes for CASGDEQFF.